This T cell receptor beta chain was sequenced during a study of blood T cell repertoires in COVID-19. For the study at large: T cells, B-cell-depleted T cells, or PBMCs supplied cDNA or gDNA.

The table came from immunoSEQ multiplex PCR; TCRdb's copy has only in-frame clones and leaves some out. The sample carries approximately 240,000 clones, around 90% recorded once. The V gene lost 3 bases and the J gene lost 10 bases, with 13 bases spanning the gap. The CDR3 sequence is 13 residues long. Germline V gives CDR1 SNHLY, CDR2 FYNNEI. This receptor was obtained from a man under 40 with COVID-19, enrolled during active disease. The sequenced sample consisted of peripheral blood. The chain couples TRBV2 to TRBJ2-1; possible D gene TRBD1, 6 bases. The CDR3 bases are TGTGCCAGCAGTGAGGTCAGGGGAAGGGAGCAGTTCTTC. Amino acid sequence: CASSEVRGREQFF.